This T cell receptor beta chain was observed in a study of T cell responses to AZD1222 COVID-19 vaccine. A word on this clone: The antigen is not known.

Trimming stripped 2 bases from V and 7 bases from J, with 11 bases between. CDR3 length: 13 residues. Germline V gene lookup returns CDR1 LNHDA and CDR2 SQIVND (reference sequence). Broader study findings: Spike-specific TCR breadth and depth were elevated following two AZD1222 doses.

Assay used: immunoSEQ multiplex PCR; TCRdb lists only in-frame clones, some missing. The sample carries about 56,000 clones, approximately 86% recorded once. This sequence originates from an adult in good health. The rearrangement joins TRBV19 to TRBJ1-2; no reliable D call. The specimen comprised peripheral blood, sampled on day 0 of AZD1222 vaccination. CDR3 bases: TGTGCCAGTAGTATAACTAGGGATGTTGGCTACACCTTC. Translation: CASSITRDVGYTF.